This T cell receptor beta chain emerged from a study of cytomegalovirus exposure and HLA in healthy donors. Study results and caveats: A later analysis reportedly identified an Asian-associated ancestry cluster as carrying fewer N-insertions than the approximately 710-donor mean. On later analysis, the bulk of CMV-associated TCR beta chains appeared to be HLA-restricted.

The PCR ran on 60 Vbeta and 13 Jbeta primers. Profiled with immunoSEQ multiplex PCR; TCRdb holds only in-frame clones, not every one. The sample yields roughly 200,000 clones, less than 80% seen once. V was clipped by 1 base and J by 4 bases, with 10 bases between them. This CDR3 has 14 residues. The germline V gene encodes CDR1 LNHNV and CDR2 YYDKDF (reference sequence). Note on this clone: Antigen unknown.

Sequencing input: PBMCs. This sequence originates from a woman in her 30s in good health and CMV-seropositive. The chain uses TRBV15 and TRBJ2-5; possible D gene TRBD1, 6 bases. The CDR3 loop reads CATSRVSRGETQYF. In DNA, the CDR3 is TGTGCCACCAGCAGAGTTTCCAGGGGAGAGACCCAGTACTTC.